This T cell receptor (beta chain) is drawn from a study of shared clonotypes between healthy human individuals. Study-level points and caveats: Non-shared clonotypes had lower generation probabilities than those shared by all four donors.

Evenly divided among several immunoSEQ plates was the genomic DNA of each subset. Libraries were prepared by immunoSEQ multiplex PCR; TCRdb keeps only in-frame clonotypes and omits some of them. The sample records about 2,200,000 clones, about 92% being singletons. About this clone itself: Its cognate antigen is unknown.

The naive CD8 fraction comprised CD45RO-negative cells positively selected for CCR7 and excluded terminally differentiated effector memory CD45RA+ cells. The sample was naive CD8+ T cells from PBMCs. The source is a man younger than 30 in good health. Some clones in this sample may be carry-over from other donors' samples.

In DNA form, the CDR3 reads TGTGCCAGCACCCGACCGACCGCCGGGGGTGGGGAGGTGAAACTGTTTTTT. It yields the protein CASTRPTAGGGEVKLFF. This rearrangement joins TRBV7-9 to TRBJ1-4; D might be TRBD1 (5 bases). CDR1 is SEHNR, CDR2 FQNEAQ, per germline (reference sequence). The germline V and J ends were trimmed by 7 bases and 11 bases, with 29 bases remaining between them. This CDR3 has 17 residues. Looking up the rest from reference TRBV7-9 and TRBJ1-4 gives the full variable domain: DTGVSQNPRHKITKRGQNVTFRCDPISEHNRLYWYRQTLGQGPEFLTYFQNEAQLEKSRLLSDRFSAERPKGSFSTLEIQRTEQGDSAMYLCASTRPTAGGGEVKLFFGSGTQLSVL.